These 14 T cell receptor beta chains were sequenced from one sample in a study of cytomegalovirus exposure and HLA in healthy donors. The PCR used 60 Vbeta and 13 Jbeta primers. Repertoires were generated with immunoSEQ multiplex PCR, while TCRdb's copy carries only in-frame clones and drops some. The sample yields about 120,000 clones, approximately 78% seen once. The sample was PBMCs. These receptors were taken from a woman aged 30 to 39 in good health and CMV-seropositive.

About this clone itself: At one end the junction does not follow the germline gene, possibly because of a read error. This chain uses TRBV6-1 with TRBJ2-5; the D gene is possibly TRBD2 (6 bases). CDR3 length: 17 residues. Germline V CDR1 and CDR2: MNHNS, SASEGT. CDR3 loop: CAGSEDELTGGLETQYF. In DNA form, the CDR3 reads TGTGCCGGCAGTGAAGACGAATTAACAGGAGGGTTGGAGACCCAGTACTTC.

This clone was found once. The chain's CDR3 is CASGQGSSPLHF. CDR3 bases: TGTGCCTCCGGACAGGGAAGTTCACCCCTCCACTTT. The chain combines TRBV30 with TRBJ1-6; TRBD1 aligns across 8 bases. With V trimmed by 7 bases and J by 9 bases, 5 bases remained unmatched. The CDR3 is 12 amino acids. Looked up from germline, CDR1 is GTSNPN and CDR2 is SVGIG (reference sequence).

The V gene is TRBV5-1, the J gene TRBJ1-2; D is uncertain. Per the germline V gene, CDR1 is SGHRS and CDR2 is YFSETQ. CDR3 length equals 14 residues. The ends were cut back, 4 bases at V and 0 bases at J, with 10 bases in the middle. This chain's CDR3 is CASSPGESNYGYTF. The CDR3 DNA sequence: TGCGCCAGCAGCCCCGGGGAGTCTAACTATGGCTACACCTTC.

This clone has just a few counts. The DNA of the CDR3 is TGTGCCAGCAGTTTAGACAGGGGCGGTGAGCAGTACTTC. Its translation is CASSLDRGGEQYF. The V call is TRBV28, the J call TRBJ2-7, with 8 bases identical to TRBD1. Germline V CDR1 and CDR2: MDHEN, SYDVKM. The CDR3 length is 13 residues. The junction had 4 bases not matched to a gene; V was cut back by 2 bases and J by 7 bases.

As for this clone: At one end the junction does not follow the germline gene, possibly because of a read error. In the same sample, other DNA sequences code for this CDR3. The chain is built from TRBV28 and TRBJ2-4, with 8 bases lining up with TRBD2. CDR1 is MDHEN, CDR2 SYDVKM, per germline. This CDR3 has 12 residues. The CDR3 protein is CASSSPGLVEHF. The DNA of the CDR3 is TGTGCCAGCTCATCGCCGGGACTAGTAGAACACTTC.

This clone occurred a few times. CDR3 DNA: TGTGCCATCAGTGGGGGGGTTTTAGCGGGGGCCAGCACAGATACGCAGTATTTT. Its protein product is CAISGGVLAGASTDTQYF. This sequence joins TRBV10-3 and TRBJ2-3; the match to TRBD2 covers 9 bases. The CDR3 has 18 residues. The germline gives CDR1 ENHRY, CDR2 SYGVKD. J was trimmed by 0 bases and V by 4 bases; bases with no gene match: 11.

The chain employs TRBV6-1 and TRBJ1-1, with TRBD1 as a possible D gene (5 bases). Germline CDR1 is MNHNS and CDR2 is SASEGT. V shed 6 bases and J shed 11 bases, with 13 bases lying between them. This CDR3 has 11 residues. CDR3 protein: CASRQGSEAFF. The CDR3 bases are TGTGCCAGCAGGCAGGGCAGCGAGGCTTTCTTT.

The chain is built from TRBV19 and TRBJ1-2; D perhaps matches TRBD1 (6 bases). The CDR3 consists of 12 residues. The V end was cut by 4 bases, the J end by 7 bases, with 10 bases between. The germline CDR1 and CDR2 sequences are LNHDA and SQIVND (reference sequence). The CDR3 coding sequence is TGTGCCAGTAGTACGGGACACTCTGGCTACACCTTC. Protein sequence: CASSTGHSGYTF.

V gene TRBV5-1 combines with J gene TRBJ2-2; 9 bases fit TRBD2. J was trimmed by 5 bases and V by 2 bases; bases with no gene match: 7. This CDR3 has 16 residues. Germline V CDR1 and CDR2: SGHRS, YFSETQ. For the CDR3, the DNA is TGCGCCAGCAGCTTCCAGGCGGGGGGGCGAACCGGGGAGCTGTTTTTT. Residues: CASSFQAGGRTGELFF.

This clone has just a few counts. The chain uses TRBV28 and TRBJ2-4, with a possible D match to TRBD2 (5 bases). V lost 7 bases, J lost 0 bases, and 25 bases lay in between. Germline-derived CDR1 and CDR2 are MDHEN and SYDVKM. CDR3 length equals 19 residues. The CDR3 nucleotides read TGTGCCAGCACCCTCGGGATGAGGGCTGGAAGAGTAGCCAAAAACATTCAGTACTTC. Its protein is CASTLGMRAGRVAKNIQYF. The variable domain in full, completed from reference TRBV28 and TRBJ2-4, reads DVKVTQSSRYLVKRTGEKVFLECVQDMDHENMFWYRQDPGLGLRLIYFSYDVKMKEKGDIPEGYSVSREKKERFSLILESASTNQTSMYLCASTLGMRAGRVAKNIQYFGAGTRLSVL.

The CDR3 coding sequence is TGTGCCTGGAGCCCACGGGACAGGGGGAATCAGCCCCAGCATTTT. It encodes CAWSPRDRGNQPQHF. This sequence joins TRBV30 and TRBJ1-5, with 11 bases identical to TRBD1. The germline V gene has CDR1 GTSNPN and CDR2 SVGIG (reference sequence). The ends lost 3 bases at V and 4 bases at J; junction bases unmatched: 5. CDR3 length: 15 amino acids.

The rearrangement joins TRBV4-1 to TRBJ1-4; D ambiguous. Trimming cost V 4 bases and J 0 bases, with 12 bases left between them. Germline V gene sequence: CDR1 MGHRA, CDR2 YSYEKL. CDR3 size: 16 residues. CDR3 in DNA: TGCGCCAGCAGCCTTATGAGGGAGTCAACTAATGAAAAACTGTTTTTT. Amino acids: CASSLMRESTNEKLFF.

In DNA, the CDR3 is TGCAGCGGGACGGACTTTAACTATGGCTACACCTTC. This gives the protein CSGTDFNYGYTF. The rearrangement joins TRBV29-1 to TRBJ1-2, with D hard to call. The CDR3 has 12 residues. The germline CDR1 and CDR2 sequences are SQVTM and ANQGSEA. Trimming left V 7 bases short and J 1 base short, with 10 bases between. The full variable domain, completed using reference TRBV29-1 and TRBJ1-2, is SAVISQKPSRDICQRGTSLTIQCQVDSQVTMMFWYRQQPGQSLTLIATANQGSEATYESGFVIDKFPISRPNLTFSTLTVSNMSPEDSSIYLCSGTDFNYGYTFGSGTRLTVV.

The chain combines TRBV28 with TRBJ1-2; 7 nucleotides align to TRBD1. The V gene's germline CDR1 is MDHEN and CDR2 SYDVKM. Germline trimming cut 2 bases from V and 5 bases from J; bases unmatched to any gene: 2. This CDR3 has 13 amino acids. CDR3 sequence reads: CASSLLTGYGYTF. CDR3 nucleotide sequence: TGTGCCAGCAGTTTACTGACAGGGTATGGCTACACCTTC.